Below, 3 T cell receptor beta chains from the same sample are listed, as sequenced in a study of cytomegalovirus exposure and HLA in healthy donors. Researchers ran the PCR with 60 Vbeta and 13 Jbeta primers. The repertoire was sequenced with immunoSEQ multiplex PCR; TCRdb's copy has only in-frame clones and lacks some. The repertoire holds about 200,000 clones, with 9.5% to 15% as singletons. The sequenced sample consisted of PBMCs. The receptors were sampled from a man in his fifties or sixties in good health and CMV-seropositive.

V usage is TRBV6-6 and J usage is TRBJ1-4; 8 bases agree with TRBD1. The length of the CDR3 is 13 residues. The V gene end was trimmed by 6 bases and the J gene end by 5 bases; junction bases not matched to a gene: 2. Germline V gives CDR1 MNHNY, CDR2 SVGAGI (reference sequence). The CDR3 spells CASRRDRNEKLFF. The CDR3 DNA sequence: TGTGCCAGCAGAAGGGACAGGAATGAAAAACTGTTTTTT.

This chain connects TRBV5-4 to TRBJ2-7, with 8 bases aligning to TRBD1. The J segment lost 3 bases and the V segment lost 3 bases, leaving 8 bases of the junction unmatched. Germline CDR1 SGHNT, CDR2 YYREEE (reference sequence). The CDR3 sequence is 15 residues long. CDR3 loop: CASSWGTGRDYEQYV. In DNA form, the CDR3 reads TGTGCCAGCAGCTGGGGGACAGGACGAGACTACGAGCAGTACGTC.

This clone showed up just a few times. This chain connects TRBV2 to TRBJ2-5, with D possibly matching TRBD1 (5 bases). With 6 bases removed from V and 0 bases from J, the gap between germline ends came to 11 bases. In germline, CDR1 is SNHLY, CDR2 FYNNEI. The CDR3 runs to 14 residues. The CDR3 region is CASRGVLYQETQYF. The CDR3 nucleotides are TGTGCCAGCAGAGGGGTTCTGTACCAAGAGACCCAGTACTTC.